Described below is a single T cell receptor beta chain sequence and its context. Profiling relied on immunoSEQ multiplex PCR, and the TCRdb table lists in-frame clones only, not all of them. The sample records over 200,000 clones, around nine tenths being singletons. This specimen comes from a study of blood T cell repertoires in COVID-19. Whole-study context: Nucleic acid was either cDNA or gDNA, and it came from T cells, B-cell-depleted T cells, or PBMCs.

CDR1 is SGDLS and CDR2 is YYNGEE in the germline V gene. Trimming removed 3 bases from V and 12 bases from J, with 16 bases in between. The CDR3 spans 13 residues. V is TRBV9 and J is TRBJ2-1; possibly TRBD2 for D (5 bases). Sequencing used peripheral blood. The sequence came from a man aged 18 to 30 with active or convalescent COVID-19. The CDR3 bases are TGTGCCAGCAGCGCCACTACTAGTATGGGGCAGTTCTTC. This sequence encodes CASSATTSMGQFF.